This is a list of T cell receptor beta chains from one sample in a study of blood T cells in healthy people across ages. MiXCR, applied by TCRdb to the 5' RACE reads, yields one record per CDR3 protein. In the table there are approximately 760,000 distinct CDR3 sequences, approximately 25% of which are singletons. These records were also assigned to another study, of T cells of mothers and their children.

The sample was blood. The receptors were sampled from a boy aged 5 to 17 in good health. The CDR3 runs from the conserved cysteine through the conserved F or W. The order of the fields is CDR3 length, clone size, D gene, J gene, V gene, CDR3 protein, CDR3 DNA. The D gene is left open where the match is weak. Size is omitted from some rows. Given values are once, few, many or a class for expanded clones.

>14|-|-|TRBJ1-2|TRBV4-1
CASSQDAGVDGYTF
TGCGCCAGCAGCCAAGATGCAGGAGTCGATGGCTACACCTTC
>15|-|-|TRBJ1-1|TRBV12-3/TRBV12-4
CASSPVGGQNTEASF
TGTGCCAGCAGCCCAGTTGGGGGGCAGAACACTGAAGCTTCCTTT
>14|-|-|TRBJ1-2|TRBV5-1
CASSLVGDSYGYTF
TGCGCCAGCAGCCTGGTGGGGGACTCCTATGGCTACACCTTC
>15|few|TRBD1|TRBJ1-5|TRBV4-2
CASSQVGQGVKPQHF
TGTGCCAGCAGCCAAGTGGGACAGGGGGTTAAGCCCCAGCATTTT
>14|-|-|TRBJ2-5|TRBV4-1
CASGQGWDSEIQYF
TGCGCCAGCGGCCAAGGGTGGGACTCAGAGATCCAGTACTTC
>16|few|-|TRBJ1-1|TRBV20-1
CSARVQGSLTNTEAFF
TGCAGTGCTAGAGTGCAGGGTTCGCTGACGAACACTGAAGCTTTCTTT
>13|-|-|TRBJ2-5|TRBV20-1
CSASRQGVETQYF
TGCAGTGCTAGTAGGCAGGGAGTGGAGACCCAGTACTTC
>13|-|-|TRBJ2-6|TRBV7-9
CASWLPGANVLTF
TGTGCCAGCTGGTTGCCAGGGGCCAACGTCCTGACTTTC
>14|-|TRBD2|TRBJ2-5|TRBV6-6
CAAAGVEKRETQYF
TGTGCCGCAGCGGGAGTAGAAAAGAGAGAGACCCAGTACTTC
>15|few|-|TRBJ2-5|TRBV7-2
CASSTGPVRQETQYF
TGTGCCAGCAGCACGGGCCCCGTGAGACAAGAGACCCAGTACTTC
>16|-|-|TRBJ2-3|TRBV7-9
CASSLTSPRLTDTQYF
TGTGCCAGCAGCTTGACTAGTCCCAGACTAACAGATACGCAGTATTTT
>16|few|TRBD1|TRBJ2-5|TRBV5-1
CASSPRPGTEVETQYF
TGCGCCAGCAGCCCCCGTCCCGGGACAGAAGTAGAGACCCAGTACTTC
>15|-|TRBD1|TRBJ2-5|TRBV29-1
CSVRPTGSMGETQYF
TGCAGCGTAAGACCGACAGGGTCTATGGGAGAGACCCAGTACTTC
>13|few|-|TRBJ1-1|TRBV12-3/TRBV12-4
CASSLTGQTEAFF
TGTGCCAGCAGTTTAACAGGGCAAACTGAAGCTTTCTTT
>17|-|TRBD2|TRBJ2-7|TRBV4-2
CASSQGGGGVKPYEQYF
TGTGCCAGCAGCCAAGGAGGCGGGGGGGTCAAACCCTACGAGCAGTACTTC
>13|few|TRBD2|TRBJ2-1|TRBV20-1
CSATSENHNEQFF
TGCAGTGCAACTAGCGAGAATCACAATGAGCAGTTCTTC
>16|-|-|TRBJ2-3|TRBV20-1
CSASNPRDSRLDTQYF
TGCAGTGCTTCCAATCCCCGGGACTCACGGTTAGATACGCAGTATTTT
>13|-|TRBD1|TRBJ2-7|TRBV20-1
CSARDARQGSNYF
TGCAGTGCTAGAGATGCGAGACAGGGATCCAACTACTTC
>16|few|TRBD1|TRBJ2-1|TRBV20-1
CSAREVAGGSWNEQFF
TGCAGTGCTAGAGAGGTGGCAGGGGGCTCTTGGAATGAGCAGTTCTTC
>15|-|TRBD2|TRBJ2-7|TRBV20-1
CSARGPREGLSEQYF
TGCAGTGCTAGAGGTCCGCGGGAGGGCCTGTCCGAGCAGTACTTC
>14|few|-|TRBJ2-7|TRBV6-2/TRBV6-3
CASSYAQGRYEQYF
TGTGCCAGCAGTTACGCTCAGGGTCGCTACGAGCAGTACTTC
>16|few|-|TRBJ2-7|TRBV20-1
CSAGEGTDRGGYEQYF
TGCAGTGCTGGGGAGGGGACCGACAGGGGCGGATACGAGCAGTACTTC
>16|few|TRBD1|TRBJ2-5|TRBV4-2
CASSPRTGDIQETQYF
TGTGCCAGCAGCCCGCGGACAGGGGACATCCAAGAGACCCAGTACTTC
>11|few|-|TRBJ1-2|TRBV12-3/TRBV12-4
CASSFGSGYTF
TGTGCCAGCAGTTTCGGGTCGGGCTACACCTTC
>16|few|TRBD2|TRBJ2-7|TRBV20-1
CSARERGGSGKNEQYF
TGCAGTGCTAGAGAGAGAGGGGGTAGCGGGAAAAACGAGCAGTACTTC
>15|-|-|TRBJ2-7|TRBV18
CASSPETLGTYEQYF
TGTGCCAGCTCACCTGAAACGTTAGGGACCTACGAGCAGTACTTC
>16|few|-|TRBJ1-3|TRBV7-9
CASGLSLRSSGNTIYF
TGTGCCAGTGGCCTCTCCCTGCGAAGCTCTGGAAACACCATATATTTT
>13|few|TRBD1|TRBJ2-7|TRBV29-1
CNLRQGIPYEQYF
TGCAACTTACGACAGGGGATTCCCTACGAGCAGTACTTC
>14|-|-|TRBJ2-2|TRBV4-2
CASSQDHNTGELFF
TGTGCCAGCAGCCAAGACCATAACACCGGGGAGCTGTTTTTT
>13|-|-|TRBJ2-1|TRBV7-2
CASSSGKHNEQFF
TGTGCCAGCAGTTCCGGAAAACACAATGAGCAGTTCTTC
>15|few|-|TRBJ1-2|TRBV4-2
CASSQAIGSPYGYTF
TGTGCCAGCAGCCAAGCGATCGGCAGTCCCTATGGCTACACCTTC
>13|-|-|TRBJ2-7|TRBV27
CASSLQGGPEQYF
TGTGCCAGCAGTTTACAGGGGGGTCCCGAGCAGTACTTC
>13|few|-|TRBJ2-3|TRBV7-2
CASSLGLGDTQYF
TGTGCCAGCAGCTTGGGATTGGGAGATACGCAGTATTTT
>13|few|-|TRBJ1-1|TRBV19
CASRVSAYTEAFF
TGTGCCAGTAGGGTTTCAGCGTACACTGAAGCTTTCTTT
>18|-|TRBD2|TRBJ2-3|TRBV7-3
CASSLRGVSGASTDTQYF
TGTGCCAGCAGCTTACGCGGGGTTAGCGGGGCTAGCACAGATACGCAGTATTTT
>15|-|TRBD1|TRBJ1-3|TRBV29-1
CSVLTNRDRVNTIYF
TGCAGCGTCCTAACAAACCGGGACAGGGTCAACACCATATATTTT
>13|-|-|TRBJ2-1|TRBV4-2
CASSQLQGDEQFF
TGTGCCAGCAGCCAGTTACAGGGTGATGAGCAGTTCTTC
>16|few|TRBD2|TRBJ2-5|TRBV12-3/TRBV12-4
CASRSSGGESQETQYF
TGTGCCAGCAGGTCTAGCGGGGGGGAATCCCAAGAGACCCAGTACTTC
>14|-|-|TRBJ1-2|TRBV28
CASSGLQGTYGYTF
TGTGCCAGCAGCGGCTTACAGGGTACTTATGGCTACACCTTC
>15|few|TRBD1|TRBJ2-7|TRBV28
CASSVPGQGDYEQYF
TGTGCCAGCAGTGTCCCGGGACAGGGGGACTACGAGCAGTACTTC
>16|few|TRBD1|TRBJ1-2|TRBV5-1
CASSGDGTGVPYGYTF
TGCGCCAGCAGCGGGGACGGGACAGGTGTCCCCTATGGCTACACCTTC
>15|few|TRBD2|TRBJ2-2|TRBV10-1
CASSVRREGTGELFF
TGCGCCAGCAGTGTACGACGGGAGGGCACCGGGGAGCTGTTTTTT
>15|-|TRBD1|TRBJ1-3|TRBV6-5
CASSYRTGAGNTIYF
TGTGCCAGCAGTTACAGGACAGGAGCTGGAAACACCATATATTTT
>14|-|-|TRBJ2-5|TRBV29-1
CSVDWGGSQETQYF
TGCAGCGTTGACTGGGGAGGAAGCCAAGAGACCCAGTACTTC
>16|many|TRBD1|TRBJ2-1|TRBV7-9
CASSLIATGSINEQFF
TGTGCCAGCAGCTTAATCGCGACAGGGAGCATCAATGAGCAGTTCTTC
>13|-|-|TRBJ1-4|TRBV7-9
CASSSGLNEKLFF
TGTGCCAGCAGCTCGGGACTTAATGAAAAACTGTTTTTT
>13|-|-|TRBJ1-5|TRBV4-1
CASSQDMRQPQHF
TGCGCCAGCAGCCAAGATATGCGGCAGCCCCAGCATTTT
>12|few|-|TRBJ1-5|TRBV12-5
CASGLGEQPQHF
TGTGCTAGTGGTTTAGGAGAGCAGCCCCAGCATTTT
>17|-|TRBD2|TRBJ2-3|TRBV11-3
CASRRAGGHSSTDTQYF
TGTGCCAGCAGACGAGCGGGGGGACACTCTAGCACAGATACGCAGTATTTT
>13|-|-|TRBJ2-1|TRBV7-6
CASSSLQSWEQFF
TGTGCCAGCAGCTCCCTACAGTCCTGGGAGCAGTTCTTC
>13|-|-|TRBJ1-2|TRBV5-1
CASSLNQGNGYTF
TGCGCCAGCAGCCTCAATCAGGGTAATGGCTACACCTTC
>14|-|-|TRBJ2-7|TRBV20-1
CSAKPTFLGYEQYF
TGCAGTGCTAAACCGACGTTCCTTGGGTACGAGCAGTACTTC
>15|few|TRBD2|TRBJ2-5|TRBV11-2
CASSPYLAGVETQYF
TGTGCCAGCAGCCCTTACCTAGCGGGAGTTGAGACCCAGTACTTC
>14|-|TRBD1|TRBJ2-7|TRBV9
CASSTGTGGNEQYF
TGTGCCAGCAGCACCGGGACAGGGGGAAACGAGCAGTACTTC
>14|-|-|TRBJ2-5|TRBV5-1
CASREGAQAETQYF
TGCGCCAGCAGGGAGGGGGCTCAAGCGGAGACCCAGTACTTC
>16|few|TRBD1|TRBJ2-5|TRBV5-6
CASSLAAGTGQETQYF
TGTGCCAGCAGCTTGGCCGCCGGGACAGGTCAAGAGACCCAGTACTTC
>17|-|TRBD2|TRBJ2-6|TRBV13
CASSSGIAGEGANVLTF
TGTGCCAGCAGCTCGGGAATAGCGGGGGAAGGGGCCAACGTCCTGACTTTC